Below are 24 T cell receptor beta chains sequenced from a single sample in a study of blood T cell repertoires in COVID-19. Some clones are missing from TCRdb's copy, which holds only in-frame ones; the method was immunoSEQ multiplex PCR. This table holds fewer than 400,000 clones, 75% to 90% found once. The sample taken for sequencing was PBMCs or T cells enriched from blood (not recorded which). The receptors originated from a man aged 25 to 40 who had recovered from COVID-19.

The chain recombines TRBV7-8 with TRBJ2-1, with D hard to call. The V and J ends lost 0 bases and 7 bases respectively, with 16 bases between them. Germline CDR1 is SGHVS and CDR2 is FQNEAQ. CDR3 length equals 16 residues. DNA of the CDR3: TGTGCCAGCAGCTTAGCCGCCCAATCAACTAAGAATGAGCAGTTCTTC. Protein product: CASSLAAQSTKNEQFF.

The chain carries TRBV5-1 and TRBJ2-1, with 15 positions matching TRBD2. Per the germline V gene, CDR1 is SGHRS and CDR2 is YFSETQ. CDR3 size: 16 residues. V gave up 3 bases and J gave up 7 bases; unmatched junction bases: 5. CDR3 coding DNA: TGCGCCAGCAGCTGGGGACTAGCGGGGGGAATTAATGAGCAGTTCTTC. Amino acids: CASSWGLAGGINEQFF.

This clone was detected only once. The sample carries other DNA sequences with the same CDR3. The chain couples TRBV12-3 or TRBV12-4 to TRBJ1-5; possible D gene TRBD1, 5 bases. The CDR3 spans 13 residues. V gave up 1 base and J gave up 6 bases, with 7 bases separating them. This chain's CDR3 is CASSLGGGQPQHF. The CDR3 bases are TGTGCCAGCAGTTTAGGGGGGGGTCAGCCCCAGCATTTT.

The chain employs TRBV27 and TRBJ2-7; 7 bases match TRBD1. The CDR3 covers 14 residues. V shed 4 bases, J shed 2 bases, and the junction held 5 bases outside the gene matches. CDR1 is MNHEY, CDR2 SMNVEV, per germline (reference sequence). In DNA form, the CDR3 reads TGTGCCAGCAGTTCCCTCGGACAGGCCTACGAGCAGTACTTC. Amino acids: CASSSLGQAYEQYF.

The chain has TRBV28 and TRBJ2-7; 9 nucleotides match TRBD1. The V segment lost 3 bases and the J segment 6 bases; nucleotides outside the gene matches: 9. The CDR3 has 15 residues. Germline V gene sequence: CDR1 MDHEN, CDR2 SYDVKM. CDR3 region: CASSFEGTGSREQYF. CDR3 sequence (DNA): TGTGCCAGCAGTTTTGAAGGGACAGGGTCGCGCGAGCAGTACTTC. The variable domain in full, with the rest retrieved from reference TRBV28 and TRBJ2-7, is DVKVTQSSRYLVKRTGEKVFLECVQDMDHENMFWYRQDPGLGLRLIYFSYDVKMKEKGDIPEGYSVSREKKERFSLILESASTNQTSMYLCASSFEGTGSREQYFGPGTRLTVT.

J is TRBJ1-6 and V is TRBV19; D not certain. Trimming cost V 3 bases and J 0 bases, with 9 bases left between them. There are 16 residues in the CDR3. Per germline, CDR1 LNHDA and CDR2 SQIVND (reference sequence). CDR3 sequence: CASSMTRSSYNSPLHF. CDR3 DNA sequence: TGTGCCAGTAGTATGACTCGAAGCTCCTATAATTCACCCCTCCACTTT.

The rearrangement joins TRBV5-1 to TRBJ2-7; D possibly corresponds to TRBD1 (6 bases). The CDR3 loop spans 14 amino acids. The germline V gene has CDR1 SGHRS and CDR2 YFSETQ. V lost 4 bases to trimming and J lost 2 bases, with 13 bases between them. The CDR3 bases are TGCGCCAGCAGCGGGGGTCAGGGGACCTACGAGCAGTACTTC. The encoded protein is CASSGGQGTYEQYF.

The V gene is TRBV30, the J gene TRBJ1-2, with D perhaps TRBD1 (6 bases). CDR1 is GTSNPN and CDR2 is SVGIG in the germline V gene (reference sequence). Deletions cut 6 bases from V and 2 bases from J, with 16 bases between. The CDR3 totals 14 residues. The CDR3 reads CACPPRTANYGYTF. CDR3 sequence (DNA): TGTGCCTGTCCTCCCCGGACAGCCAACTATGGCTACACCTTC.

J is TRBJ1-2 and V is TRBV5-1; the D gene is possibly TRBD1 (6 bases). This CDR3 spans 16 amino acids. Germline V gene lookup returns CDR1 SGHRS and CDR2 YFSETQ. Trimming cost V 1 base and J 5 bases, with 18 bases left between them. The CDR3, as DNA: TGCGCCAGCAGCTTGTCAGGGGCGGAAATGTTTTATGGCTACACCTTC. Its translation: CASSLSGAEMFYGYTF.

The chain joins TRBV28 to TRBJ1-2, with TRBD1 identical over 9 bases. The CDR3 totals 16 residues. J was trimmed by 3 bases and V by 5 bases; bases with no gene match: 10. Germline V gives CDR1 MDHEN, CDR2 SYDVKM. This CDR3 reads CASSQQPRTGDYGYTF. In nucleotides, the CDR3 is TGTGCCAGCAGTCAGCAACCCCGGACAGGGGACTATGGCTACACCTTC.

V usage is TRBV5-6 and J usage is TRBJ1-4, with TRBD1 matching 9 bases. The CDR3 spans 15 residues. Trimming at V came to 0 bases and at J to 7 bases, leaving 4 bases not matched to a gene. Germline CDR1 is SGHDT and CDR2 is YYEEEE. CDR3 nucleotide sequence: TGTGCCAGCAGCTTGGTGGGACAGGGTGGTGAAAAACTGTTTTTT. The encoded protein is CASSLVGQGGEKLFF.

The chain is built from TRBV2 and TRBJ1-6, with D uncertain. CDR1 SNHLY and CDR2 FYNNEI come from the germline V gene. This CDR3 is built from 15 residues. Trimming took 5 bases from V and 6 from J, leaving 14 bases between them. This chain's CDR3 is CASSSEGLGNSPLHF. The CDR3, as DNA: TGTGCCAGCAGTTCCGAGGGATTGGGTAATTCACCCCTCCACTTT.

The J gene is TRBJ2-7, the V gene TRBV6-6, with TRBD2 matching 11 bases. From germline, CDR1 is MNHNY and CDR2 SVGAGI (reference sequence). Losses at the gene ends were 2 bases for V and 5 bases for J; bases not matched to a gene: 8. This CDR3 is built from 16 residues. The CDR3 protein is CASSYGASGGLNEQYF. The CDR3 DNA reads as TGTGCCAGCAGTTACGGGGCTAGCGGGGGGCTGAACGAGCAGTACTTC.

This rearrangement joins TRBV5-1 to TRBJ1-1, with TRBD1 identical over 7 bases. Germline V gene data show CDR1 as SGHRS and CDR2 as YFSETQ. V trimming: 0 bases; J trimming: 1 base; junction bases outside the gene matches: 15. This CDR3 has 19 amino acids. CDR3 in DNA: TGCGCCAGCAGCTTGGGGTGGCTTGGGGCGGGACAGAAGAACACTGAAGCTTTCTTT. The encoded protein is CASSLGWLGAGQKNTEAFF.

The chain combines TRBV19 with TRBJ2-3, with 10 positions matching TRBD2. Losses at the gene ends were 1 base for V and 0 bases for J; bases not matched to a gene: 4. This CDR3 is 17 amino acids long. The germline V gene encodes CDR1 LNHDA and CDR2 SQIVND (reference sequence). For the CDR3, the DNA is TGTGCCAGTAGTATAGGGGCTAGCGGGGGAAGCACAGATACGCAGTATTTT. It is translated as CASSIGASGGSTDTQYF.

This clone was recorded only once. The chain combines TRBV11-1 with TRBJ1-6, with D tentatively TRBD1 (6 bases). This CDR3 has 15 amino acids. Germline CDR1 is SGHAT and CDR2 is FQDESV (reference sequence). V was cut by 5 bases and J by 6 bases, with 14 bases left in between. The CDR3 DNA reads TGTGCCAGCAGCCACGCGACAGGTTTTAATTCACCCCTCCACTTT. Its protein is CASSHATGFNSPLHF.

This clone has more than one count but fewer than ten. The rearrangement uses TRBV28 and TRBJ1-5; no firm D call. This CDR3 has 17 residues. From germline, CDR1 is MDHEN and CDR2 SYDVKM. Trimming took 0 bases from V and 0 from J, leaving 12 bases between them. The CDR3 reads CASSLWQEANSNQPQHF. The CDR3 DNA is TGTGCCAGCAGTTTATGGCAAGAGGCCAATAGCAATCAGCCCCAGCATTTT.

V gene TRBV3-1 (or the pseudogene TRBV3-2) combines with J gene TRBJ2-2, with 15 bases identical to TRBD2. V lost 1 base, J lost 0 bases, and 3 bases stayed unmatched. Germline CDR1 LGHDT, CDR2 YNNKEL (reference sequence). The CDR3 runs to 19 residues. This CDR3 is CASSQAGLAGGPNTGELFF. DNA of the CDR3: TGTGCCAGCAGCCAAGCCGGACTAGCGGGGGGGCCGAACACCGGGGAGCTGTTTTTT.

This clone has only one observation. This chain joins TRBV2 and TRBJ1-1; D is unclear. Trimming took 3 bases from V and 5 from J, leaving 4 bases between them. This CDR3 comprises 11 residues. Per the germline V gene, CDR1 is SNHLY and CDR2 is FYNNEI. The CDR3 DNA is TGTGCCAGCAGTGATCTGACTGAAGCTTTCTTT. This gives the protein CASSDLTEAFF.

In this sample, this clone turned up a few times. CDR3: CASSRQPGTYEQYF. CDR3 DNA sequence: TGCGCCAGCAGCCGCCAGCCAGGGACCTACGAGCAGTACTTC. V usage is TRBV4-1 and J usage is TRBJ2-7, with D possibly TRBD1 on 5 matching bases. CDR1 is MGHRA, CDR2 YSYEKL, per germline. V was clipped by 4 bases and J by 2 bases, with 12 bases between them. The CDR3 is made up of 14 amino acids.

The chain has TRBV2 and TRBJ2-7; 9 nucleotides agree with TRBD1. The J segment lost 5 bases and the V segment lost 6 bases, leaving 11 bases of the junction unmatched. CDR1 and CDR2 from the germline V gene are SNHLY and FYNNEI. The CDR3 contains 15 residues. The CDR3 sequence: CASSGFGQGIHEQYF. DNA of the CDR3: TGTGCCAGCAGCGGGTTTGGACAGGGGATCCACGAGCAGTACTTC.

This chain uses TRBV19 with TRBJ2-3; D unclear. The CDR3 totals 14 residues. Deletions cut 5 bases from V and 0 bases from J, with 9 bases between. Germline CDR1 and CDR2: LNHDA and SQIVND (reference sequence). The CDR3, as DNA: TGTGCCAGTAGTTTCCGTACTAGCACAGATACGCAGTATTTT. Translation: CASSFRTSTDTQYF.

V gene TRBV6-4 combines with J gene TRBJ1-6; 8 nucleotides line up with TRBD1. This CDR3 contains 14 residues. Germline V gene sequence: CDR1 MRHNA, CDR2 SNTAGT. After removal of 6 bases from V and 8 bases from J, the junction contained 6 bases not matched to a gene. CDR3 region: CASRQGQEYSPLHF. The DNA of the CDR3 is TGTGCCAGCAGGCAGGGACAGGAGTATTCACCCCTCCACTTT.

The chain links TRBV20-1 to TRBJ2-7; D perhaps matches TRBD2 (6 bases). Germline V gene lookup returns CDR1 DFQATT and CDR2 SNEGSKA (reference sequence). V gave up 3 bases and J gave up 3 bases, with 12 bases separating them. This CDR3 is 13 amino acids long. The CDR3 loop is CSASLSRDYEQYF. CDR3 coding DNA: TGCAGTGCTAGTTTATCGCGGGACTACGAGCAGTACTTC.